The 24 T cell receptor beta chains in this list originate from one sample, sequenced in a study of blood T cell repertoires in COVID-19. Method: immunoSEQ multiplex PCR; TCRdb's copy keeps in-frame clones and lacks some. In the table there are about 68,000 clones, about nine tenths of which are singletons. The sample consisted of peripheral blood. The receptors derive from a man aged 45-65 years with COVID-19, enrolled during active disease.

The CDR3 is CATSDLIMSTGELFF. DNA of the CDR3: TGTGCCACCAGTGATTTAATTATGAGCACCGGGGAGCTGTTTTTT. The V gene is TRBV24-1, the J gene TRBJ2-2, with D unclear. The CDR3 sequence is 15 residues long. V lost 1 base and J lost 4, with 9 bases in between. Germline V gives CDR1 KGHDR, CDR2 SFDVKD.

The chain combines TRBV7-8 with TRBJ1-2; 11 bases line up with TRBD1. Germline V gene data show CDR1 as SGHVS and CDR2 as FQNEAQ. The CDR3 consists of 14 residues. After removal of 5 bases from V and 8 bases from J, the junction contained 7 bases not matched to a gene. The CDR3 nucleotides are TGTGCCAGCAGCGGGGGGACAGGGGGTTTGGGCTACACCTTC. Its protein is CASSGGTGGLGYTF.

This chain joins TRBV10-3 and TRBJ2-7; TRBD1 aligns across 8 bases. Germline CDR1 reads ENHRY; CDR2 reads SYGVKD. The V gene end was trimmed by 2 bases and the J gene end by 0 bases; junction bases not matched to a gene: 6. The CDR3 runs 16 residues. This CDR3 is CAISENMGQDSYEQYF. The CDR3 nucleotides read TGTGCCATCAGTGAGAATATGGGACAGGACTCCTACGAGCAGTACTTC.

V usage is TRBV2 and J usage is TRBJ1-5; D is ambiguous. CDR1 and CDR2 (germline): SNHLY, FYNNEI. The CDR3 runs to 13 residues. Trimming pared 5 bases from V and 1 base from J, leaving 6 bases between. The CDR3: CASSRQSNQPQHF. The DNA for the CDR3 is TGTGCCAGCAGTAGACAAAGCAATCAGCCCCAGCATTTT.

This clone showed up just once. The DNA for the CDR3 is TGTGCCAGTAGTCCATCCGGACAGGGAGGCTCTGGGGCCAACGTCCTGACTTTC. It translates to CASSPSGQGGSGANVLTF. This chain connects TRBV19 to TRBJ2-6; 8 bases match TRBD1. The CDR3 length is 18 residues. CDR1 is LNHDA and CDR2 is SQIVND in the germline V gene (reference sequence). The trim removed 5 bases at V and 0 bases at J, leaving 9 bases unmatched.

CDR3 bases: TGTGCCAGTAGTAGGGAAGGGCTAGCGGGAGTCGCAGAGACCCAGTACTTC. It specifies CASSREGLAGVAETQYF. The chain has TRBV19 and TRBJ2-5; 10 bases fit TRBD2. The CDR3 is 17 amino acids. Trimming at V came to 4 bases and at J to 4 bases, leaving 12 bases not matched to a gene. Germline lookup yields CDR1 LNHDA and CDR2 SQIVND (reference sequence).

The V call is TRBV19, the J call TRBJ2-2; D gene uncertain. The CDR3 is 15 residues long. The germline V gene encodes CDR1 LNHDA and CDR2 SQIVND (reference sequence). Between the trimmed V and J ends, which lost 4 bases and 0 bases, there was a span of 9 bases. For the CDR3, the DNA is TGTGCCAGTAGTACAACCAGCGCGAACACCGGGGAGCTGTTTTTT. Protein sequence: CASSTTSANTGELFF.

CDR3 residues: CASSGLAGVPAYEQYF. The CDR3 DNA is TGTGCCAGCAGTGGTCTAGCGGGAGTACCGGCTTACGAGCAGTACTTC. The chain has TRBV6-2 or TRBV6-3 and TRBJ2-7, with 10 bases identical to TRBD2. V was clipped by 5 bases and J by 4 bases; unmatched bases: 11. This CDR3 is 16 amino acids long. Germline CDR1 reads MNHEY; CDR2 reads SVGEGT.

The chain joins TRBV4-2 to TRBJ1-1; 10 positions match TRBD1. The V gene end was trimmed by 4 bases and the J gene end by 1 base; junction bases not matched to a gene: 3. Germline V gene data show CDR1 as LGHNA and CDR2 as YNFKEQ. The CDR3 has 15 amino acids. The CDR3 DNA reads as TGTGCCAGCAGCCTAGGACAGGGGGAGAACACTGAAGCTTTCTTT. Its protein product is CASSLGQGENTEAFF.

V and J are TRBV5-1 and TRBJ2-5, with 11 bases lining up with TRBD2. Trimming at V came to 4 bases and at J to 2 bases, leaving 4 bases not matched to a gene. The CDR3 totals 15 residues. From germline, CDR1 is SGHRS and CDR2 YFSETQ. The CDR3 is CASSPGTSGQETQYF. Written as DNA, the CDR3 is TGCGCCAGCAGCCCCGGGACTAGCGGACAAGAGACCCAGTACTTC.

This clone is a singleton in its sample. This chain links TRBV6-2 or TRBV6-3 with TRBJ2-7, with a tentative D call TRBD2 (6 bases). The CDR3 is 14 amino acids. V was clipped by 4 bases and J by 2 bases, with 12 bases between them. Germline CDR1 reads MNHEY; CDR2 reads SVGEGT. This CDR3 reads CASSLGLGTYEQYV. CDR3 coding DNA: TGTGCCAGCAGTTTGGGACTTGGCACCTACGAGCAGTACGTC.

The rearrangement uses TRBV5-1 and TRBJ1-4; the match to TRBD1 covers 8 bases. Unmatched junction bases numbered 10, after V lost 4 bases and J lost 8 bases. Germline V gene lookup returns CDR1 SGHRS and CDR2 YFSETQ. This CDR3 contains 15 residues. CDR3 sequence reads: CASSLTTGGKEKLFF. In DNA, the CDR3 is TGCGCCAGCAGCCTCACCACAGGGGGGAAAGAAAAACTGTTTTTT.

The CDR3 DNA reads as TGTGCCAGCAGTTTAACGACAGGGTACACGGAGCAGTTCTTC. It specifies CASSLTTGYTEQFF. The chain couples TRBV27 to TRBJ2-1; the match to TRBD1 covers 7 bases. Germline V gene data show CDR1 as MNHEY and CDR2 as SMNVEV (reference sequence). CDR3 length equals 14 residues. With 2 bases clipped from V and 10 bases from J, the junction kept 8 bases outside the gene matches.

The chain combines TRBV27 with TRBJ2-7; D call uncertain. The V gene's germline CDR1 is MNHEY and CDR2 SMNVEV (reference sequence). The CDR3 consists of 14 residues. V was cut by 1 base and J by 2 bases, with 9 bases left in between. CDR3 region: CASSLYNGAYEQYF. CDR3 DNA: TGTGCCAGCAGTTTATATAACGGTGCCTACGAGCAGTACTTC.

J is TRBJ2-2 and V is TRBV10-3; TRBD2 aligns across 7 bases. Germline CDR1 reads ENHRY; CDR2 reads SYGVKD. J lost 1 base, V lost 2 bases, and 1 base had no gene match. The CDR3 runs to 15 residues. CDR3 loop: CAISESGKNTGELFF. As DNA, the CDR3 is TGTGCCATCAGTGAGAGCGGGAAGAACACCGGGGAGCTGTTTTTT.

This clone was seen a handful of times. This chain uses TRBV10-3 with TRBJ2-7, with TRBD1 identical over 9 bases. This CDR3 region has 14 residues. The J segment lost 4 bases and the V segment lost 4 bases, leaving 5 bases of the junction unmatched. Germline CDR1 ENHRY, CDR2 SYGVKD. The CDR3 here is CAISVSGTGYEQYF. Written as DNA, the CDR3 is TGTGCCATCAGTGTTTCCGGGACAGGGTACGAGCAGTACTTC.

V and J are TRBV11-1 and TRBJ2-3; 7 nucleotides line up with TRBD2. V was clipped by 3 bases and J by 5 bases; unmatched bases: 8. Germline V gives CDR1 SGHAT, CDR2 FQDESV (reference sequence). This CDR3 region has 15 residues. The CDR3 protein is CASSFLAGEGDTQYF. CDR3 nucleotide sequence: TGTGCCAGCAGCTTTTTGGCGGGAGAGGGAGATACGCAGTATTTT.

The table lists this clone with a count of one. The V gene is TRBV6-5, the J gene TRBJ2-2, with TRBD2 matching 13 bases. The V and J ends lost 7 bases and 6 bases, in that order; junction bases with no gene match: 5. Germline V gene sequence: CDR1 MNHEY, CDR2 SVGAGI. The length of the CDR3 is 15 residues. CDR3 DNA: TGTGCCAGCACCCGGACTAGCGGGAGACCCGGGGAGCTGTTTTTT. Translated, it gives CASTRTSGRPGELFF.

The chain has TRBV18 and TRBJ2-2; TRBD2 matches at 7 bases. The CDR3 contains 16 residues. Unmatched junction bases numbered 4, after V lost 0 bases and J lost 3 bases. Germline CDR1 is KGHSH and CDR2 is LQKENI. The CDR3: CASSPPSGRDTGELFF. DNA of the CDR3: TGTGCCAGCTCACCACCTAGCGGGCGGGACACCGGGGAGCTGTTTTTT. The complete variable domain, with remaining parts taken from reference TRBV18 and TRBJ2-2, reads NAGVMQNPRHLVRRRGQEARLRCSPMKGHSHVYWYRQLPEEGLKFMVYLQKENIIDESGMPKERFSAEFPKEGPSILRIQQVVRGDSAAYFCASSPPSGRDTGELFFGEGSRLTVL.

This chain connects TRBV10-1 to TRBJ2-1; 9 nucleotides line up with TRBD2. Germline-derived CDR1 and CDR2 are WNHNN and SYGVQD (reference sequence). The CDR3 sequence is 15 residues long. The ends lost 4 bases at V and 4 bases at J; junction bases unmatched: 5. CDR3 sequence (DNA): TGCGCCAGCAGTGGGCAAGCGGGAGGATACAATGAGCAGTTCTTC. This translates into CASSGQAGGYNEQFF.

This CDR3 is CASSPSTDTDTQYF. The CDR3 DNA reads TGTGCCAGCTCACCAAGTACAGATACAGATACGCAGTATTTT. The genes are TRBV18 and TRBJ2-3, with D unclear. V was clipped by 2 bases and J by 3 bases, with 9 bases between them. Germline assignment: CDR1 KGHSH and CDR2 LQKENI. CDR3 length: 14 residues.

The chain recombines TRBV11-2 with TRBJ1-2; perhaps TRBD1 as D (6 bases). CDR3 length: 14 amino acids. CDR1 SGHAT and CDR2 FQNNGV come from the germline V gene. With 1 base removed from V and 2 bases from J, the gap between germline ends came to 8 bases. The CDR3 DNA sequence: TGTGCCAGCAGCTTAGGGACAGTCAACTATGGCTACACCTTC. It encodes CASSLGTVNYGYTF.

V and J are TRBV5-1 and TRBJ1-1; TRBD1 agrees at 9 bases. Germline-derived CDR1 and CDR2 are SGHRS and YFSETQ. Trimming removed 4 bases from V and 5 bases from J; junction bases left unmatched: 9. This CDR3 has 15 amino acids. DNA of the CDR3: TGCGCCAGCAGCCACGGGACAGGGATCTGGACTGAAGCTTTCTTT. This gives the protein CASSHGTGIWTEAFF.

The J gene is TRBJ2-7, the V gene TRBV27, with TRBD2 identical over 7 bases. V shed 6 bases, J shed 3 bases, and the junction held 8 bases outside the gene matches. In germline, CDR1 is MNHEY, CDR2 SMNVEV (reference sequence). This CDR3 has 14 residues. The DNA for the CDR3 is TGTGCCAGCAGGTTACGACCTAGCGGCTACGAGCAGTACTTC. This encodes CASRLRPSGYEQYF.